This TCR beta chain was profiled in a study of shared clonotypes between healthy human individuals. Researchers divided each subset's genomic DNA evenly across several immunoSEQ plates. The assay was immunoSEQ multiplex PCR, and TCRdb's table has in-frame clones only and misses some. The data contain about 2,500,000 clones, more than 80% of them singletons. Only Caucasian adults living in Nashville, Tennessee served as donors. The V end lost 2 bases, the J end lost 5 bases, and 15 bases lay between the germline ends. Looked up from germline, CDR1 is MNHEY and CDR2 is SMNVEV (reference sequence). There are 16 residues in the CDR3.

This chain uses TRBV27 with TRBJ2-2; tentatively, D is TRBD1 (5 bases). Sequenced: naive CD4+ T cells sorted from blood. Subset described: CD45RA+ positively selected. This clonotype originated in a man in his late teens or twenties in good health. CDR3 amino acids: CASSLRTPQGTGELFF. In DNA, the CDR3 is TGTGCCAGCAGTTTAAGAACCCCCCAGGGTACCGGGGAGCTGTTTTTT.